This T cell receptor (beta chain) was sequenced in a study of blood T cell repertoires in COVID-19. Overall study context: Acute and convalescent COVID-19 samples came from the United States, Italy and Spain. The cDNA or gDNA used as material had been derived from T cells, B-cell-depleted T cells, or PBMCs.

Original processing methods: Using reference gene primer amplification, nucleated cell counts were estimated. Profiled with immunoSEQ multiplex PCR; TCRdb holds only in-frame clones, not every one. The D gene and trimming were derived from the DNA, and the V and J assignments and clone size from that table. Among around 130,000 clones, approximately 88% were seen once, and the ten largest hold 10% to 13%. The CDR3 is made up of 15 amino acids. Germline assignment: CDR1 KGHDR and CDR2 SFDVKD. Unmatched junction bases numbered 8, after V lost 3 bases and J lost 12 bases. This receptor was identified in a man in his fifties or sixties with active or convalescent COVID-19. Sequences were obtained from peripheral blood. V is TRBV24-1 and J is TRBJ1-4, with TRBD1 identical over 11 bases. The CDR3 loop reads CATSDPTGTGGQLFF. CDR3 DNA sequence: TGTGCCACCAGTGATCCTACCGGGACAGGGGGTCAACTGTTTTTT.